The rows below give T cell receptor beta chains drawn from one sample of a study of blood T cell repertoires in COVID-19. The table came from immunoSEQ multiplex PCR; TCRdb's copy has only in-frame clones and leaves some out. The table lists about 120,000 clones, around 74% of them singletons. The sequenced sample consisted of peripheral blood. Every receptor here comes from a man between 60 and 70 years old with acute or convalescent COVID-19. Both conserved end residues are part of each CDR3. A D gene is named only where the DNA matches it firmly. Size is omitted from some rows. Given values are once, few, many or a class for expanded clones.

clone size	D gene	V gene	J gene	CDR3 protein	CDR3 DNA
.	TRBD1	TRBV24-1	TRBJ2-1	CATSDAGTGGNEQFF	TGTGCCACCAGTGATGCCGGGACAGGGGGGAATGAGCAGTTCTTC
.	.	TRBV19	TRBJ1-2	CASKLRQHYGYTF	TGTGCCAGTAAACTGAGGCAGCACTATGGCTACACCTTC
.	.	TRBV5-1	TRBJ2-7	CASSRDTESSYEQYF	TGCGCCAGCAGCCGGGACACGGAAAGCTCCTACGAGCAGTACTTC
.	TRBD1	TRBV10-2	TRBJ2-6	CASSGGDRGSGANVLTF	TGCGCCAGCAGTGGTGGGGACAGGGGTTCTGGGGCCAACGTCCTGACTTTC
.	.	TRBV13	TRBJ1-1	CASSLEGGGTEAFF	TGTGCCAGCAGCTTAGAGGGAGGGGGGACTGAAGCTTTCTTT
.	.	TRBV29-1	TRBJ1-2	CSVRIAEGYTF	TGCAGCGTTAGGATTGCGGAAGGCTACACCTTC
few	TRBD1	TRBV10-1	TRBJ2-7	CASSETPRTGAYEQYF	TGCGCCAGCAGTGAGACGCCCAGGACAGGGGCCTACGAGCAGTACTTC
.	.	TRBV27	TRBJ2-7	CASSSMTGNGRRQYF	TGTGCCAGCAGTTCAATGACAGGGAATGGGAGGAGGCAGTACTTC
.	.	TRBV27	TRBJ2-3	CASSLRGSGPDTQYF	TGTGCCAGCAGTTTAAGGGGGTCCGGTCCAGATACGCAGTATTTT
.	.	TRBV4-1	TRBJ2-2	CASSQVQGSGELFF	TGCGCCAGCAGCCAAGTTCAGGGGTCCGGGGAGCTGTTTTTT
.	.	TRBV6-5	TRBJ1-2	CASREGLNRNYGYTF	TGTGCCAGCAGAGAGGGACTTAACCGTAACTATGGCTACACCTTC
.	TRBD2	TRBV28	TRBJ2-2	CASSMTSGRTGELFF	TGTGCCAGCAGTATGACTAGCGGGAGAACGGGGGAGCTGTTTTTT
.	TRBD1	TRBV7-8	TRBJ2-7	CASSPGLGQGASYEQYF	TGTGCCAGCAGCCCTGGTCTTGGACAGGGGGCGTCCTACGAGCAGTACTTC
few	.	TRBV7-6	TRBJ1-1	CASSLVSGSAEAFF	TGTGCCAGCAGCTTAGTCTCCGGGAGTGCTGAAGCTTTCTTT
once	.	TRBV13	TRBJ2-1	CASSSRTGTSRPKGSEQFF	TGTGCCAGCAGCTCCCGAACAGGAACTAGCCGCCCCAAGGGGAGTGAGCAGTTCTTC
.	TRBD1	TRBV12-3/TRBV12-4	TRBJ1-2	CASSPQGGYGYTF	TGTGCCAGCAGTCCCCAGGGGGGCTATGGCTACACCTTC
.	TRBD1	TRBV19	TRBJ1-1	CASSISRGVVRNTEAFF	TGTGCCAGTAGTATCTCCAGGGGGGTAGTAAGGAACACTGAAGCTTTCTTT
.	TRBD2	TRBV7-2	TRBJ2-3	CASSLSLAGGNTQYF	TGTGCCAGCAGCTTAAGCCTAGCGGGGGGAAATACGCAGTATTTT
.	.	TRBV6-5	TRBJ2-7	CATKGGGPGEQYF	TGTGCCACCAAGGGGGGGGGTCCAGGCGAGCAGTACTTC
.	.	TRBV5-4	TRBJ2-7	CASSTQTSIEQYF	TGTGCCAGCAGCACTCAGACTAGTATCGAGCAGTACTTC
.	.	TRBV5-4	TRBJ1-2	CASSAMQGRGGYTF	TGTGCCAGCAGCGCTATGCAGGGGCGTGGTGGCTACACCTTC
.	TRBD2	TRBV7-8	TRBJ2-4	CASSSRAGVTGNIQYF	TGTGCCAGCAGCTCCCGAGCGGGAGTTACTGGAAACATTCAGTACTTC
.	.	TRBV7-9	TRBJ2-4	CASSPPGHLVKNIQYF	TGTGCCAGCAGCCCACCGGGTCACTTGGTCAAAAACATTCAGTACTTC
.	.	TRBV7-9	TRBJ1-1	CASSLVLANTEAFF	TGTGCCAGCAGCTTAGTTTTAGCCAACACTGAAGCTTTCTTT
.	.	TRBV19	TRBJ2-1	CASSIPGQGTASGRRGGYNEQFF	TGTGCCAGTAGTATCCCGGGACAGGGGACGGCTAGCGGGAGGAGGGGCGGGTACAATGAGCAGTTCTTC
.	.	TRBV6-6	TRBJ1-5	CASTYTGQPQHF	TGTGCCAGCACTTACACCGGTCAGCCCCAGCATTTT
.	.	TRBV18	TRBJ1-1	CASSTTAGGNAEAFF	TGTGCCAGCTCGACCACGGCTGGAGGGAATGCTGAAGCTTTCTTT
.	.	TRBV3-1/TRBV3-2	TRBJ1-1	CASSQRSGANTEAFF	TGTGCCAGCAGCCAAAGGTCCGGAGCAAACACTGAAGCTTTCTTT
.	.	TRBV9	TRBJ2-3	CASGRDADTQYF	TGTGCCAGCGGGCGGGACGCAGATACGCAGTATTTT
.	.	TRBV11-2	TRBJ2-1	CASSLDTGPYNEQFF	TGTGCCAGCAGCTTAGATACTGGGCCCTACAATGAGCAGTTCTTC
.	.	TRBV4-1	TRBJ1-2	CASSQVRGRGYTF	TGCGCCAGCAGCCAAGTCAGGGGTCGAGGCTACACCTTC
.	TRBD2	TRBV24-1	TRBJ2-1	CATSEFGGGRNNEQFF	TGTGCCACCAGTGAATTTGGGGGGGGGAGGAACAATGAGCAGTTCTTC
.	.	TRBV12-3/TRBV12-4	TRBJ2-1	CASSYSNNEQFF	TGTGCCAGCAGCTATTCAAACAATGAGCAGTTCTTC
.	.	TRBV27	TRBJ1-5	CASSLRGENGNQPQHF	TGTGCCAGCAGTTTACGGGGGGAGAATGGCAATCAGCCCCAGCATTTT
.	TRBD2	TRBV25-1	TRBJ2-1	CASSESGISGVNEQFF	TGTGCCAGCAGTGAAAGTGGAATTAGCGGGGTCAATGAGCAGTTCTTC
.	.	TRBV27	TRBJ1-1	CASSLRQLNTEAFF	TGTGCCAGCAGTTTACGACAGCTGAACACTGAAGCTTTCTTT
.	.	TRBV7-9	TRBJ2-1	CASSSPRGDGNEQFF	TGTGCCAGCAGCTCCCCCCGCGGAGATGGGAATGAGCAGTTCTTC
.	.	TRBV19	TRBJ1-6	CASRIQGYYNSPLHF	TGTGCCAGTCGGATACAGGGTTACTATAATTCACCCCTCCACTTT
.	TRBD2	TRBV4-2	TRBJ2-1	CASSQEEGLEQFF	TGTGCCAGCAGCCAAGAAGAGGGACTAGAGCAGTTCTTC
.	.	TRBV11-1	TRBJ2-1	CASSLGQSYNEQFF	TGTGCCAGCAGCTTAGGGCAATCCTACAATGAGCAGTTCTTC